A selection of T cell receptor beta chains follows, all from one sample in a study of CD8+ T cells in alopecia areata. The protocol was immunoSEQ multiplex PCR, while the TCRdb copy is restricted to in-frame clones and leaves out a portion. The sample holds 110,000 to 150,000 clones, about 88% seen once. The source material was CD8+ T cells sorted from blood, sampled at week 4, from a patient treated with tofacitinib. These receptors all come from a human donor with alopecia areata. The CDR3 runs from the conserved cysteine through the conserved F or W. Fields, in order: J gene, V gene, clone size, D gene, CDR3 protein, CDR3 DNA. The D gene is left open where the match is weak. The size field is filled for only some rows; it gives once, few, many or a size class.

TRBJ2-7,TRBV13,.,.,CASSLGRGIPYEQYF,TGTGCCAGCAGCTTGGGTAGGGGGATCCCCTACGAGCAGTACTTC
TRBJ1-4,TRBV6-5,.,.,CASSPRRGSYQKLFF,TGTGCCAGCAGCCCTAGGCGTGGAAGTTATCAAAAACTGTTTTTT
TRBJ2-2,TRBV6-5,.,.,CASTFIQGSGELFF,TGTGCCAGCACTTTTATACAGGGAAGCGGGGAGCTGTTTTTT
TRBJ2-3,TRBV27,once,.,CASALGLSTDTQYF,TGTGCCAGCGCTCTGGGACTTTCCACAGATACGCAGTATTTT
TRBJ2-3,TRBV11-2,.,TRBD2,CASSNPRAGGRDTQYF,TGTGCCAGCAGCAACCCCCGAGCGGGGGGGAGAGATACGCAGTATTTT
TRBJ2-5,TRBV25-1,.,.,CASWEDGTQETQYF,TGTGCCAGCTGGGAGGACGGGACCCAAGAGACCCAGTACTTC
TRBJ2-1,TRBV4-1,.,TRBD2,CASSQGLAVLNEQFF,TGCGCCAGCAGCCAAGGACTAGCCGTACTCAATGAGCAGTTCTTC
TRBJ1-2,TRBV29-1,.,TRBD1,CSVESGTGVGYTF,TGCAGCGTTGAAAGTGGGACAGGGGTTGGCTACACCTTC
TRBJ2-7,TRBV29-1,.,TRBD1,CSVEVQGLPYEQYF,TGCAGCGTTGAAGTACAGGGGCTACCCTACGAGCAGTACTTC
TRBJ2-1,TRBV4-1,.,.,CASSQGVERYEQFF,TGCGCCAGCAGCCAAGGGGTGGAGAGGTATGAGCAGTTCTTC
TRBJ1-1,TRBV7-9,.,TRBD1,CASTSGQGITEAFF,TGTGCCAGCACCTCGGGACAGGGGATCACTGAAGCTTTCTTT
TRBJ2-5,TRBV29-1,.,.,CSVVTGQETQYF,TGCAGCGTTGTGACAGGACAAGAGACCCAGTACTTC
TRBJ1-1,TRBV6-1,.,.,CASSEGGQNTEAFF,TGTGCCAGCAGTGAGGGTGGGCAGAACACTGAAGCTTTCTTT
TRBJ2-5,TRBV27,few,TRBD2,CASSLSSGDFQETQYF,TGTGCCAGCAGTTTGTCAAGCGGGGACTTCCAAGAGACCCAGTACTTC
TRBJ1-1,TRBV25-1,.,TRBD1,CASSESQGGWTTEAFF,TGTGCCAGCAGTGAATCACAGGGGGGGTGGACCACTGAAGCTTTCTTT
TRBJ2-1,TRBV13,.,TRBD1,CASSTRDRGGNEQFF,TGTGCCAGCAGCACCCGGGACAGGGGAGGCAATGAGCAGTTCTTC
TRBJ2-5,TRBV25-1,.,.,CASKPTGEGETQYF,TGTGCCAGCAAGCCAACAGGGGAGGGAGAGACCCAGTACTTC
TRBJ2-5,TRBV13,.,.,CASSLATETQYF,TGTGCCAGCAGCTTAGCTACGGAGACCCAGTACTTC
TRBJ2-7,TRBV19,.,TRBD2,CASSIVGLAGDEQYF,TGTGCCAGTAGTATAGTGGGACTAGCGGGTGACGAGCAGTACTTC
TRBJ2-1,TRBV4-1,few,TRBD2,CASSHPGTSLGTGSSYNEQFF,TGCGCCAGCAGCCACCCAGGGACTAGCTTGGGGACCGGTAGCTCCTACAATGAGCAGTTCTTC
TRBJ2-3,TRBV4-1,.,TRBD2,CASARVAGSTDTQYF,TGCGCCAGCGCCCGAGTAGCGGGAAGCACAGATACGCAGTATTTT
TRBJ1-2,TRBV5-6,.,TRBD1,CASSAGTGYYGYTF,TGTGCCAGCAGCGCCGGGACAGGTTACTATGGCTACACCTTC
TRBJ2-3,TRBV6-6,few,TRBD2,CASRSGLAGTDTQYF,TGTGCCAGCAGATCCGGACTAGCTGGCACAGATACGCAGTATTTT
TRBJ2-7,TRBV6-5,.,TRBD1,CASSYYGQASYEQYF,TGTGCCAGCAGTTACTACGGACAGGCGTCCTACGAGCAGTACTTC
TRBJ1-2,TRBV30,once,.,CAWSVLRRQPRTF,TGTGCCTGGAGTGTACTACGGAGACAGCCTCGCACCTTC
TRBJ2-1,TRBV4-1,.,TRBD2,CASRQGLVNEQFF,TGCGCCAGCAGGCAAGGACTAGTGAATGAGCAGTTCTTC
TRBJ2-1,TRBV29-1,.,.,CSVEGRQGHYNEQFF,TGCAGCGTTGAAGGTCGCCAGGGCCACTACAATGAGCAGTTCTTC